This T cell receptor (beta chain) stems from a study of CD8 T cells in Susac syndrome. CD8+ and CD4+ T cells taken from blood had their TCR beta sequenced. RNA amounts of about 0.5 to 1 ug underwent reverse transcription with random hexamers. TCRdb analysed the immunoSEQ multiplex PCR reads with MiXCR anew, one entry per CDR3 protein. The table includes nearly 200,000 distinct CDR3 sequences, nearly 95% detected once. Trimming took off 8 bases at V and 0 bases at J, with 5 bases between the two ends. CDR3 length equals 12 residues. This rearrangement joins TRBV12-3 or TRBV12-4 to TRBJ1-5; the D is unclear. The source is a human donor with multiple sclerosis. The sample comprised CD4+ T cells from PBMCs. Here the CDR3 DNA reads TGTGCCAGCCGAACTAGCAATCAGCCCCAGCATTTT. Translated: CASRTSNQPQHF.